This TCR beta chain was found in a study of blood T cell repertoires in COVID-19 (dated by TCRdb to 2018 to 2021). About the study as a whole: Samples from collaborators originated in the United States, Italy and Spain and spanned both the acute and convalescent phases of COVID-19. The prospective study material was composed of cDNA or gDNA derived from T cells, B-cell-depleted T cells, or PBMCs. The samples were drawn from the first 160 participants of the ongoing ImmuneRACE study and from some 1,300 subjects provided by 6 global collaborators. Sample metadata almost always included a de-identified subject ID, COVID-19 status, age in years and sex. The repertoires were made available in a free public database intended to serve as a resource for research on the immune response to SARS-CoV-2. Where available, HLA class I and class II types were taken from metadata supplied by the sample provider and were not determined by assay-based typing. Deeply sampled blood TCRbeta repertoires from subjects exposed to, actively infected with, or recovered from COVID-19 were included in the dataset. General conclusions and limits of the study: The amount of clinical and demographic metadata varied by source and participant and was provided uncurated.

From the cysteine through the phenylalanine, the CDR3 covers 13 amino acids. The DNA shown is the 39-base CDR3, in frame from base 1. The germline V gene specifies SNHLY as CDR1 and FYNNEI as CDR2. V is trimmed back by 6 bases and J by 14 bases, and the junction contains 15 bases that no gene match accounts for. TCRbeta CDR3 regions were amplified from genomic DNA using the immunoSEQ Assay, a bias-controlled multiplex PCR. As for the original processing: The number of nucleated cells in each sample was estimated by amplification of reference gene primers within the assay. Sequence reads were collapsed and filtered to measure the absolute abundance of every unique TCRbeta CDR3 rearrangement. Productive Simpson clonality was computed per sample as the square root of Simpson's diversity index over productive rearrangements. TCRdb holds this immuneACCESS table with in-frame rearrangements only. Some clones are missing; in checked studies, unresolved V genes explain under half, and the rest has no known cause. V and J calls and clone size are given by that table; D and trimming were obtained from the DNA. This sample comprises about 490,000 clones, 70% to 90% of them detected only once. The ten largest make up approximately 2.9% of the sample.

About this clone itself: No cognate antigen has been identified for it. No base quality values were provided; no much bigger clone lies one nucleotide off.

Collaborating institutions collected whole blood in K2EDTA tubes following their own protocols. For TCRbeta analysis, collaborators shipped samples in one of three forms: frozen whole blood, isolated PBMCs, or DNA extracted from either of those sample types. The sequencing sample was made of peripheral blood. The rearranged chain carries TRBV2 and TRBJ1-2, with 7 bases in between that match TRBD1. This clonotype was obtained from a human donor in a cohort sampled during active COVID-19. At the DNA level, the sequence is TGTGCCAGCAGCCCGTTTGAGACAGGGAATCCTACCTTC. Protein translation: CASSPFETGNPTF. The CDR3, completed at both ends by the reference TRBV2 and TRBJ1-2 genes, gives the full variable domain EPEVTQTPSHQVTQMGQEVILRCVPISNHLYFYWYRQILGQKVEFLVSFYNNEISEKSEIFDDQFSVERPDGSNFTLKIRSTKLEDSAMYFCASSPFETGNPTFGSGTRLTVV.